These 3 T cell receptor beta chains came from one sample sequenced in a study of response to subunit inactivated influenza vaccine. MiXCR, run by TCRdb on the RT-PCR reads, gives a single entry per CDR3 protein. The sample carries about 620,000 distinct CDR3 sequences, around 11% recorded once. These data are also associated with another study on T cells expressing NK-cell markers. That source notes: As the method of synthesis, 5'RACE template switching with UMIs yielded TCR beta cDNA.

This material consisted of PBMCs from blood, taken on the day of vaccination. These TCRs come from a man in his fifties who received an inactivated influenza vaccine.

The CDR3 DNA sequence: TGTGCCAGCAGCTTTACCCCTAGCGGGGACAGCACAGATACGCAGTATTTT. It codes for CASSFTPSGDSTDTQYF. The V gene is TRBV7-9, the J gene TRBJ2-3; 9 positions agree with TRBD2. The germline V gene has CDR1 SEHNR and CDR2 FQNEAQ (reference sequence). J was trimmed by 0 bases and V by 3 bases; bases with no gene match: 7. The CDR3 consists of 17 residues.

This clonotype was detected only a few times. The rearrangement joins TRBV7-9 to TRBJ2-7, with D maybe TRBD2 (6 bases). The CDR3 has 14 amino acids. V lost 5 bases and J 2 bases, leaving 13 bases between the germline ends. CDR1 is SEHNR and CDR2 is FQNEAQ in the germline V gene (reference sequence). CDR3 protein: CASSRDLGPYEQYF. The CDR3 bases are TGTGCCAGCAGCCGGGACTTAGGGCCCTACGAGCAGTACTTC.

This clonotype has more than one count but fewer than ten. The CDR3 protein is CASSAGAGLANTQYF. CDR3 nucleotides: TGTGCCAGCAGCGCAGGTGCGGGACTAGCGAACACGCAGTATTTT. This chain uses TRBV9 with TRBJ2-3; 10 nucleotides match TRBD2. The CDR3 sequence is 15 residues long. The germline gives CDR1 SGDLS, CDR2 YYNGEE. J lost 9 bases, V lost 3 bases, and 10 bases had no gene match.